This TCR beta chain was sequenced in a study of T cell responses to AZD1222 COVID-19 vaccine. Study-wide findings and caveats: White British donors predominated, females outnumbered males, and clonal diversity was possibly underestimated.

A remark on this clone: Its antigen is unidentified.

Sequenced by immunoSEQ multiplex PCR; TCRdb stores in-frame clones only, minus some. The sample holds about 83,000 clones; around 87% are singletons and the top ten take roughly 4.7%. The source material was peripheral blood, sampled on day 0 of MenACWY control vaccination. This receptor was identified in an adult in good health.

CDR3 sequence: CASTAGPYREAFF. CDR3 DNA sequence: TGTGCCAGCACCGCAGGACCCTACAGGGAAGCTTTCTTT. V gene TRBV11-2 combines with J gene TRBJ1-1; D possibly corresponds to TRBD1 (5 bases). V lost 7 bases and J lost 8, with 17 bases in between. The germline gives CDR1 SGHAT, CDR2 FQNNGV. CDR3 length equals 13 residues.